Below are 21 T cell receptor beta chains sequenced from a single sample in a study of blood T cell repertoires in COVID-19. Sequencing used immunoSEQ multiplex PCR; TCRdb keeps in-frame clones, though not all of them. The table has 350,000 to 450,000 clones, approximately 91% seen once; the top ten hold about 1.5%. The sequencing input was PBMCs or T cells enriched from blood (not recorded which). The receptor source for this set is a woman in her late teens or twenties who had been exposed to COVID-19.

The rearrangement links TRBV29-1 to TRBJ2-2; maybe TRBD1 (5 bases). V dropped 5 bases and J dropped 3 bases, with 7 bases sitting between them. The CDR3 loop spans 12 amino acids. The germline V gene has CDR1 SQVTM and CDR2 ANQGSEA. The CDR3 DNA is TGCAGCGTTCCAGGGCACACCGGGGAGCTGTTTTTT. Its protein is CSVPGHTGELFF.

The chain is built from TRBV19 and TRBJ1-1; D is unresolved. Trimming stripped 2 bases from V and 1 base from J, with 8 bases between. Germline V CDR1 and CDR2: LNHDA, SQIVND (reference sequence). The CDR3 has 14 amino acids. DNA of the CDR3: TGTGCCAGTAGTATATCGCCACAGAACACTGAAGCTTTCTTT. This sequence encodes CASSISPQNTEAFF.

The sample holds a few counts of this clone. The chain recombines TRBV7-9 with TRBJ1-4, with D unresolved. V lost 6 bases and J lost 8, with 10 bases in between. The CDR3 totals 12 residues. Germline CDR1 reads SEHNR; CDR2 reads FQNEAQ (reference sequence). The CDR3 protein is CASRGGLEKLFF. The CDR3 DNA follows: TGTGCCAGCAGGGGCGGGCTAGAAAAACTGTTTTTT.

This sequence joins TRBV7-9 and TRBJ2-5; the match to TRBD1 covers 8 bases. The CDR3 has 16 amino acids. Germline CDR1 SEHNR, CDR2 FQNEAQ (reference sequence). V shed 4 bases, J shed 1 base, and the junction held 8 bases outside the gene matches. The CDR3 DNA reads TGTGCCAGCAGCTCTCCAGGGGGCGCCTCCCAAGAGACCCAGTACTTC. This gives the protein CASSSPGGASQETQYF.

J is TRBJ1-4 and V is TRBV20-1; D unresolved. The V and J ends lost 3 bases and 8 bases respectively, with 7 bases between them. The CDR3 covers 11 residues. Germline CDR1 reads DFQATT; CDR2 reads SNEGSKA (reference sequence). The CDR3 sequence is CSASGPEKLFF. The DNA of the CDR3 is TGCAGTGCTAGCGGTCCAGAAAAACTGTTTTTT.

This clone was picked up one time. V is TRBV9 and J is TRBJ1-3; 9 nucleotides match TRBD1. Germline CDR1 SGDLS, CDR2 YYNGEE. The length of the CDR3 is 18 residues. The V segment lost 1 base and the J segment 1 base; nucleotides outside the gene matches: 9. The CDR3 DNA follows: TGTGCCAGCAGCGTATGGGACAGGGTGTTTGGATCTGGAAACACCATATATTTT. Protein product: CASSVWDRVFGSGNTIYF.

The chain has TRBV7-2 and TRBJ1-5, with a tentative D call TRBD1 (6 bases). V gave up 5 bases and J gave up 2 bases, with 16 bases separating them. The CDR3 covers 16 residues. Germline V lookup: CDR1 SGHTA, CDR2 FQGNSA. DNA for the CDR3: TGTGCCAGCAGCCCCTGGCAGGGGAGGGGCAATCAGCCCCAGCATTTT. This gives the protein CASSPWQGRGNQPQHF.

This sequence joins TRBV4-1 and TRBJ2-3, with 13 bases fitting TRBD2. CDR3 length equals 17 residues. V was clipped by 0 bases and J by 5 bases; unmatched bases: 5. The V gene's germline CDR1 is MGHRA and CDR2 YSYEKL. CDR3 in amino acids: CASSQERTSGSGDTQYF. The CDR3 DNA is TGCGCCAGCAGCCAAGAGAGGACTAGCGGGAGTGGAGATACGCAGTATTTT.

The J gene is TRBJ2-2, the V gene TRBV13, with D perhaps matching TRBD1 (6 bases). V was clipped by 5 bases and J by 4 bases, with 8 bases between them. The CDR3 loop spans 13 amino acids. Germline V gene lookup returns CDR1 PRHDT and CDR2 FYEKMQ (reference sequence). The CDR3 bases are TGTGCCAGCAGCACAGGGACCACCGGGGAGCTGTTTTTT. Translation gives CASSTGTTGELFF.

The rearrangement uses TRBV6-1 and TRBJ1-3, with 9 bases fitting TRBD1. V dropped 4 bases and J dropped 1; count of bases not matched to a gene: 5. Per the germline V gene, CDR1 is MNHNS and CDR2 is SASEGT. The CDR3 has 16 amino acids. Here the CDR3 reads CASSVGQGWSGNTIYF. CDR3 coding DNA: TGTGCCAGCAGTGTGGGACAGGGATGGTCTGGAAACACCATATATTTT.

The chain employs TRBV10-2 and TRBJ2-3, with 10 bases aligning to TRBD2. The CDR3 loop spans 16 amino acids. The V gene's germline CDR1 is WSHSY and CDR2 SAAADI. Trimming cost V 3 bases and J 3 bases; bases outside gene matches: 6. CDR3 protein: CASSDPLAGATDTQYF. For the CDR3, the DNA is TGCGCCAGCAGTGATCCTCTAGCGGGAGCAACAGATACGCAGTATTTT.

The chain carries TRBV19 and TRBJ2-2, with D perhaps matching TRBD1 (6 bases). Germline CDR1 and CDR2: LNHDA and SQIVND (reference sequence). Trimming shortened V by 5 bases and J by 0 bases, and 10 bases separated the two germline ends. CDR3 length: 15 amino acids. The CDR3 DNA follows: TGTGCCAGTAGTTGGACAGCCGCGAACACCGGGGAGCTGTTTTTT. It encodes CASSWTAANTGELFF.

The chain uses TRBV7-2 and TRBJ2-7; 10 bases are a match to TRBD1. The germline V gene has CDR1 SGHTA and CDR2 FQGNSA. V dropped 2 bases and J dropped 2; count of bases not matched to a gene: 6. The CDR3 has 16 residues. The CDR3 reads CASSLTSGQGTYEQYF. The CDR3 DNA follows: TGTGCCAGCAGCTTAACCTCGGGACAGGGGACCTACGAGCAGTACTTC.

This clone was observed a few times. This chain uses TRBV2 with TRBJ2-7, with 8 positions matching TRBD2. The CDR3 runs 15 residues. The V segment lost 1 base and the J segment 2 bases; nucleotides outside the gene matches: 4. Per the germline V gene, CDR1 is SNHLY and CDR2 is FYNNEI. The CDR3 sequence is CASSEGAGATYEQYF. The CDR3 nucleotides are TGTGCCAGCAGTGAAGGAGCGGGGGCCACCTACGAGCAGTACTTC.

The chain links TRBV6-2 or TRBV6-3 to TRBJ1-2; the match to TRBD1 covers 11 bases. Unmatched junction bases numbered 10, after V lost 4 bases and J lost 12 bases. Germline assignment: CDR1 MNHEY and CDR2 SVGEGT. This CDR3 is built from 14 residues. CDR3 in amino acids: CASSSAGTGGYDTF. Here the CDR3 DNA reads TGTGCCAGCAGTTCCGCCGGGACAGGGGGTTACGACACCTTC.

J is TRBJ1-1 and V is TRBV3-1 (or the pseudogene TRBV3-2), with a weak D call TRBD1 (6 bases). The CDR3 covers 15 residues. Germline V gene lookup returns CDR1 LGHDT and CDR2 YNNKEL (reference sequence). V lost 4 bases and J 2 bases, leaving 14 bases between the germline ends. CDR3 DNA sequence: TGTGCCAGCAGCCGTAGTGGGGGCGCCAACACTGAAGCTTTCTTT. Its translation: CASSRSGGANTEAFF.

This chain uses TRBV7-9 with TRBJ1-6; no clear D. The CDR3 is 16 amino acids. V was pared by 6 bases and J by 8 bases, with 20 bases between. CDR1 is SEHNR and CDR2 is FQNEAQ in the germline V gene (reference sequence). This chain's CDR3 is CASRTVGIQQDSPLHF. DNA for the CDR3: TGTGCCAGCAGGACGGTCGGGATTCAACAAGATTCACCCCTCCACTTT.

The gene calls are TRBV11-2 and TRBJ2-1, with 12 positions matching TRBD2. CDR1 SGHAT and CDR2 FQNNGV come from the germline V gene. This CDR3 region has 15 residues. V shed 0 bases and J 9 bases; nucleotides not matched to a gene: 3. For the CDR3, the DNA is TGTGCCAGCAGCTTAGAACTAGCGGGAGGAGGTGAGCAGTTCTTC. Its protein product is CASSLELAGGGEQFF.

Only a few counts were recorded for this clone. In nucleotides, the CDR3 is TGCGCCAGCAGCCAAGTCCCGGGGAGCTCTGGAAACACCATATATTTT. This gives the protein CASSQVPGSSGNTIYF. V and J are TRBV4-1 and TRBJ1-3; no reliable D call. CDR3 length: 16 residues. CDR1 is MGHRA and CDR2 is YSYEKL in the germline V gene. Deletions cut 1 base from V and 0 bases from J, with 10 bases between.

This clone has just a few counts. V usage is TRBV6-5 and J usage is TRBJ2-7; 7 bases are a match to TRBD1. The CDR3 totals 14 residues. J lost 2 bases, V lost 5 bases, and 6 bases had no gene match. Germline V gene data show CDR1 as MNHEY and CDR2 as SVGAGI. The CDR3 region is CASSTRTGAYEQYF. CDR3 nucleotide sequence: TGTGCCAGCAGTACCAGGACAGGAGCCTACGAGCAGTACTTC.

The rearrangement uses TRBV6-5 and TRBJ2-2; 10 nucleotides line up with TRBD1. Germline CDR1 reads MNHEY; CDR2 reads SVGAGI. CDR3 length equals 15 residues. Trimming removed 6 bases from V and 5 bases from J; junction bases left unmatched: 6. The CDR3 here is CASRGDRGQTGELFF. The DNA for the CDR3 is TGTGCCAGCAGGGGTGACAGGGGGCAAACCGGGGAGCTGTTTTTT.